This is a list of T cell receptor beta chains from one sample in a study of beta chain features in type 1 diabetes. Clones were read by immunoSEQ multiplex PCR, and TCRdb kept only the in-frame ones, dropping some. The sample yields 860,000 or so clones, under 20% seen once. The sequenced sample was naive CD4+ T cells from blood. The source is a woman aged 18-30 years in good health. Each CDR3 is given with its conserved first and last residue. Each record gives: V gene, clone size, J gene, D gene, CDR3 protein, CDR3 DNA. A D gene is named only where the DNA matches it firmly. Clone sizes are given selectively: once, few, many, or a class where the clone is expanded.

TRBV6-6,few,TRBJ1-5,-,CASSPDSPLQPQHF,TGTGCCAGCAGCCCGGACAGCCCGTTGCAGCCCCAGCATTTT
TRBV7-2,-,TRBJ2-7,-,CASSFGGGISYEQYF,TGTGCCAGCAGCTTCGGAGGCGGCATCTCCTACGAGCAGTACTTC
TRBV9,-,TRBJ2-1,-,CASSGPLGTAAYNEQFF,TGTGCCAGCAGCGGGCCTCTAGGTACTGCAGCATACAATGAGCAGTTCTTC
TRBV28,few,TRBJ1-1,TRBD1,CASSSGQGGTEAFF,TGTGCCAGCAGTTCCGGACAGGGGGGAACTGAAGCTTTCTTT
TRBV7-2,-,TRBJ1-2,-,CASSLALEQLGGYTF,TGTGCCAGCAGCTTAGCGCTCGAACAGCTTGGTGGCTACACCTTC
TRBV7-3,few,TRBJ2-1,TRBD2,CASSLIGGGSYNEQFF,TGTGCCAGCAGCTTAATTGGGGGAGGGTCCTACAATGAGCAGTTCTTC
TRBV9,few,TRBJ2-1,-,CASSVMGGASYNEQFF,TGTGCCAGCAGCGTAATGGGGGGAGCCTCCTACAATGAGCAGTTCTTC
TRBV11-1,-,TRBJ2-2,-,CASSFTQLNTGELFF,TGTGCCAGCAGCTTCACCCAGCTGAACACCGGGGAGCTGTTTTTT
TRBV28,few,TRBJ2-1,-,CASSFFKGGRTDHNEQFF,TGTGCCAGCAGTTTCTTTAAGGGGGGGCGAACAGACCACAATGAGCAGTTCTTC
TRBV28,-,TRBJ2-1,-,CASRRVSSSYNEQFF,TGTGCCAGCAGGCGAGTATCGAGCTCCTACAATGAGCAGTTCTTC
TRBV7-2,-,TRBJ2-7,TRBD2,CASSRGLAEAYEQYF,TGTGCCAGCAGCCGGGGACTAGCGGAGGCCTACGAGCAGTACTTC
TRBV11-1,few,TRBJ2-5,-,CASSSGGLRETQYF,TGTGCCAGCAGCTCAGGGGGACTTCGGGAGACCCAGTACTTC